This entry concerns a single T cell receptor (beta chain). This specimen comes from a study of cytotoxic CD8 clonotypes in ibrutinib-treated CLL. The CDR3 is 17 amino acids. The V and J ends lost 4 bases and 2 bases, in that order; junction bases with no gene match: 12. Germline CDR1 is SGHRS and CDR2 is YFSETQ. Some clones are missing from TCRdb's copy, which holds only in-frame ones; the method was immunoSEQ multiplex PCR. The data show a few hundred thousand clones, with approximately 80% seen just once and about 6.7% held by the top ten. The sequence was obtained from a human donor with chronic lymphocytic leukemia. Material: PBMCs, obtained before ibrutinib treatment. The chain has TRBV5-1 and TRBJ2-5; 9 bases are a match to TRBD2. The CDR3 DNA reads TGCGCCAGCAGCCCTACCAGGTCAGCGGGAGGTCAAGAGACCCAGTACTTC. Its protein product is CASSPTRSAGGQETQYF. Based on the CDR3 plus reference TRBV5-1 and TRBJ2-5, the full variable domain is KAGVTQTPRYLIKTRGQQVTLSCSPISGHRSVSWYQQTPGQGLQFLFEYFSETQRNKGNFPGRFSGRQFSNSRSEMNVSTLELGDSALYLCASSPTRSAGGQETQYFGPGTRLLVL.